Reported below is one T cell receptor beta chain. The CDR3 sequence is 13 residues long. The V gene end was trimmed by 6 bases and the J gene end by 6 bases; junction bases not matched to a gene: 6. The V gene's germline CDR1 is MDHEN and CDR2 SYDVKM. Method: immunoSEQ multiplex PCR; TCRdb's copy keeps in-frame clones and lacks some. The sample holds 74,000 or so clones, about nine tenths seen once. The entry originates in a study of technical replicates of blood from a handful of donors. The chain employs TRBV28 and TRBJ2-7; 9 nucleotides agree with TRBD1. The sequencing input was T cells isolated from PBMCs. The sequence was collected from a human donor in good health. The CDR3 region has the DNA TGTGCCAGCAGGCCGGGACAGGGAACCGAGCAGTACTTC. It codes for CASRPGQGTEQYF.